This entry is about one T cell receptor beta chain. The use of a sample-barcoded 5' primer and a J-beta primer mix characterized a second PCR of roughly 7 to 11 cycles. TCRdb re-called the 5' RACE reads with MiXCR, one entry per CDR3 protein. This table holds approximately 1,700,000 distinct CDR3 sequences, roughly two fifths found once. The sample belongs to a study of blood T cells in healthy people across ages. CDR1 and CDR2 from the germline V gene are LGHNA and YNFKEQ. Between the trimmed V and J ends, which lost 4 bases and 0 bases, there was a span of 13 bases. The CDR3 covers 16 residues. The chain carries TRBV4-2 and TRBJ1-5; D gene uncertain. Sequencing used blood. The receptor's source is a human donor in good health. The CDR3 is CASSLQAGYSNQPQHF. CDR3 nucleotides: TGTGCCAGCAGCCTTCAAGCAGGTTATAGCAATCAGCCCCAGCATTTT.